The entry that follows covers one T cell receptor (beta chain) sequence. Since a much larger clone is just one base distant, this may be a read error. Trimming cost V 5 bases and J 3 bases; bases outside gene matches: 6. Per germline, CDR1 SGHTA and CDR2 FQGTGA. This CDR3 has 15 residues. The data originate from a study of T cells after yellow fever vaccination. Whole-study context: The fractions with low cell numbers were processed using SMART-Seq v4 Ultra Low Input.

For TCR, cDNA came from 5'RACE template switching, which added a universal primer site and UMIs. One entry per CDR3 protein results from TCRdb running MiXCR on the 5' RACE reads. This table holds 30,000 or so distinct CDR3 sequences, approximately 6.6% found once. This material consisted of PBMCs, either bulk or a sorted T-cell subset (CD4+, CD8+, memory, or dextramer-sorted; not recorded which), taken on the day of the first yellow fever vaccination. The chain joins TRBV7-3 to TRBJ2-1, with 8 bases fitting TRBD1. The TCR sequence derives from a man younger than 30 who received the YFV17D yellow fever vaccine. The CDR3 region has the DNA TGTGCCAGCAGCCTCGTACAGGGGGACTACAATGAGCAGTTCTTC. Translation gives CASSLVQGDYNEQFF.